These 6 T cell receptor beta chains were all obtained from the same sample, sequenced in a study of T cells in Graves' hyperthyroidism and ophthalmopathy. The investigators amplified TCR beta CDR3 regions from RNA transcripts. TCR CDR3 regions were first amplified by RT-PCR with HTBI primers. TCRdb reprocessed the multiplex PCR reads with MiXCR, giving one entry per CDR3 protein. Of more than 300,000 distinct CDR3 sequences listed, 14% are singletons. Specimen: blood. These receptors all stem from a woman in her thirties with Graves' hyperthyroidism.

A few counts support this clonotype. V is TRBV20-1 and J is TRBJ2-2; D assignment may be TRBD1 or TRBD2 (5 bases each). The CDR3 sequence is 17 residues long. V lost 0 bases, J lost 3 bases, and 17 bases lay in between. Per the germline V gene, CDR1 is DFQATT and CDR2 is SNEGSKA (reference sequence). This CDR3 is CSARDNLRGAYTGELFF. CDR3 DNA: TGCAGTGCTAGAGATAATTTGAGGGGCGCGTACACCGGGGAGCTGTTTTTT.

This clonotype has at least ten counts. This rearrangement joins TRBV29-1 to TRBJ2-7, with a tentative D call TRBD2 (6 bases). The germline V gene encodes CDR1 SQVTM and CDR2 ANQGSEA. This CDR3 has 13 residues. With 3 bases removed from V and 6 bases from J, the gap between germline ends came to 15 bases. CDR3 residues: CSVEATSAGEQYF. The CDR3 DNA reads as TGCAGCGTTGAGGCGACTAGTGCAGGCGAGCAGTACTTC.

The rearrangement links TRBV6-9 to TRBJ1-2; possibly TRBD1 for D (6 bases). Looked up from germline, CDR1 is MNHGY and CDR2 is SVAAGI. The CDR3 sequence is 14 residues long. Trimming took 4 bases from V and 4 from J, leaving 13 bases between them. The CDR3 DNA sequence: TGTGCCAGCAGTTCACACAGGGACGCCTATGGCTACACCTTC. Translation: CASSSHRDAYGYTF.

The chain is built from TRBV4-3 and TRBJ2-3, with 9 bases aligning to TRBD1. Germline loops: CDR1 LGHNA, CDR2 YSLEER. Losses at the gene ends were 0 bases for V and 11 bases for J; bases not matched to a gene: 3. The CDR3 is 13 residues long. The CDR3 here is CASSQDGTGRQYF. CDR3 sequence (DNA): TGCGCCAGCAGCCAAGATGGGACAGGGCGGCAGTATTTT.

This clonotype was observed many times. V and J are TRBV29-1 and TRBJ2-1; the D gene is possibly TRBD2 (6 bases). Germline V lookup: CDR1 SQVTM, CDR2 ANQGSEA. The CDR3 is 17 residues long. V was trimmed by 0 bases and J by 6 bases, leaving 21 bases between them. CDR3 sequence: CSVEDPMASGRGNEQFF. DNA of the CDR3: TGCAGCGTTGAAGATCCAATGGCGAGCGGGCGGGGCAATGAGCAGTTCTTC.

The sample holds many counts of this clonotype. The J gene is TRBJ2-5, the V gene TRBV2; TRBD2 is a possible D gene (6 bases). V was shortened by 6 bases and J by 7 bases, with 18 bases between the two germline ends. The length of the CDR3 is 14 residues. Per germline, CDR1 SNHLY and CDR2 FYNNEI. CDR3 region: CASSEDYPRVTQYF. The CDR3 bases are TGTGCCAGCAGCGAGGACTACCCGCGGGTGACCCAGTACTTC.